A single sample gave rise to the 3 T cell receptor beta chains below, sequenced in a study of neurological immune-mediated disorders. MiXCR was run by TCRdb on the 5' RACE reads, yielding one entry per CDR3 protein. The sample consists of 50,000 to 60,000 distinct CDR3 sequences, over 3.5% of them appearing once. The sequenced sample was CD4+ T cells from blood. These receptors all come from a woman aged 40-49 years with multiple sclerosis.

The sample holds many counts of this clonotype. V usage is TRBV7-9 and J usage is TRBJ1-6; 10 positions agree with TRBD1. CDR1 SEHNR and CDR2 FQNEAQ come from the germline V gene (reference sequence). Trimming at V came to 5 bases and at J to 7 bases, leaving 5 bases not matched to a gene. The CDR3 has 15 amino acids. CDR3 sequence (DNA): TGTGCCAGCAGCGCAACGGGACAGGGGAATTCACCCCTCCACTTT. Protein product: CASSATGQGNSPLHF. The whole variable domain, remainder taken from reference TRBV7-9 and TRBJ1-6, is DTGVSQNPRHKITKRGQNVTFRCDPISEHNRLYWYRQTLGQGPEFLTYFQNEAQLEKSRLLSDRFSAERPKGSFSTLEIQRTEQGDSAMYLCASSATGQGNSPLHFGNGTRLTVT.

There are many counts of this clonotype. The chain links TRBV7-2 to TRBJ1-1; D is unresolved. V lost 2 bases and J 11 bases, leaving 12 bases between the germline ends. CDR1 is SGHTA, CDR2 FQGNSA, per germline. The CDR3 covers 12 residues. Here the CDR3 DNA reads TGTGCCAGCAGCTTACGATTCGGTGTCGCTTTCTTT. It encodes CASSLRFGVAFF.

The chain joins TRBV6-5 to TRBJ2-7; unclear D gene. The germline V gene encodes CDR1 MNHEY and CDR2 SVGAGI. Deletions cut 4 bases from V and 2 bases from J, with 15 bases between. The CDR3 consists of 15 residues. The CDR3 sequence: CASSFSLAVTYEQYF. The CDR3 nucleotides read TGTGCCAGCAGTTTCAGTCTGGCGGTAACCTACGAGCAGTACTTC.